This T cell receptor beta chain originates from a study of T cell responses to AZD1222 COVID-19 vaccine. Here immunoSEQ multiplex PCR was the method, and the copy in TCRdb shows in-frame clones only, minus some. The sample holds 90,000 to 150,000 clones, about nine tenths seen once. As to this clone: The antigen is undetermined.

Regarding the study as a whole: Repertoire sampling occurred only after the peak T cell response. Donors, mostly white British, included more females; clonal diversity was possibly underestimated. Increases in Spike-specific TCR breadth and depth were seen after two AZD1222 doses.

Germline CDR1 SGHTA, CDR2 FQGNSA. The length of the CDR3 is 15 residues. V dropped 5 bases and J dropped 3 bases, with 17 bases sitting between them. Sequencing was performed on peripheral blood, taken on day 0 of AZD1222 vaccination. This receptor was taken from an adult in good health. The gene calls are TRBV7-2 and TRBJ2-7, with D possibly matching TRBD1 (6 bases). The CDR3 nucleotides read TGTGCCAGCAGCCCAAAGACAGGTCCGTTCTACGAGCAGTACTTC. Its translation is CASSPKTGPFYEQYF.